This T cell receptor beta chain is drawn from a study of T cells in Graves' hyperthyroidism and ophthalmopathy. Regions amplified from RNA transcripts were the TCR beta CDR3 regions. The HTBI primer set drove a first-round RT-PCR of the TCR CDR3. TCRdb processed the multiplex PCR reads anew with MiXCR; each CDR3 protein has one entry. The sample yields hundreds of thousands of distinct CDR3 sequences, around a third seen once. Diagnostic decisions used clinical symptoms, serum thyroxine and TRAb, thyroid ultrasound and orbital computed tomography. This clonotype was counted a few times. The V gene end was trimmed by 1 base and the J gene end by 2 bases; junction bases not matched to a gene: 5. The germline V gene encodes CDR1 LNHNV and CDR2 YYDKDF (reference sequence). The CDR3 has 18 amino acids.

Sequenced material: blood. The sequence derives from a woman between 40 and 50 years old with Graves' hyperthyroidism. The chain is built from TRBV15 and TRBJ2-2, with 12 bases aligning to TRBD2. CDR3 residues: CATSRGLAGEINTGELFF. CDR3 sequence (DNA): TGTGCCACCAGCAGAGGACTAGCGGGGGAGATAAACACCGGGGAGCTGTTTTTT.